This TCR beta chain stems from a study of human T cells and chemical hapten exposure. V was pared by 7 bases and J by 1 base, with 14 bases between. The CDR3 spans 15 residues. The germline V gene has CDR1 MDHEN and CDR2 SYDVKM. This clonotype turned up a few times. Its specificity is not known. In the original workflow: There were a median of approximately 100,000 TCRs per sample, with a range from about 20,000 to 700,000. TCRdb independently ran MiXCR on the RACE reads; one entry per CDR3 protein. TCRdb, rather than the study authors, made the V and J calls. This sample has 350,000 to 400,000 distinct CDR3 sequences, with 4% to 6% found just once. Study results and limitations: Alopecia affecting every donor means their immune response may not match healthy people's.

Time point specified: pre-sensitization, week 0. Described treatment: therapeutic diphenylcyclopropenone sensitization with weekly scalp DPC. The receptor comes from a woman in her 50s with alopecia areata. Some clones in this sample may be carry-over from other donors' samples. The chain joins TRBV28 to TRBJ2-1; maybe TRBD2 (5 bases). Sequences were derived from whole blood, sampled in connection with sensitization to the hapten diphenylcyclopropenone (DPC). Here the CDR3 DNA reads TGTGCCAGCACTACGGGGAGCTTTTCCTACAATGAGCAGTTCTTC. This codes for CASTTGSFSYNEQFF.